What follows are 20 T cell receptor beta chains derived from one specimen sequenced in a study of CD8 T cells in ankylosing spondylitis. TCRdb reprocessed the 5' RACE reads with MiXCR, giving one entry per CDR3 protein. The sample records more than 150,000 distinct CDR3 sequences, over 10% being singletons. The specimen sequenced was blood, either unsorted or a sorted T cell fraction (not recorded which). The receptors come from a female donor with ankylosing spondylitis or in good health (not recorded which).

This clonotype has a count of ten or more. The chain is built from TRBV6-1 and TRBJ2-5, with D maybe TRBD2 (5 bases). V was pared by 8 bases and J by 4 bases, with 17 bases between. Per the germline V gene, CDR1 is MNHNS and CDR2 is SASEGT. This CDR3 is built from 14 residues. The DNA for the CDR3 is TGTGCCAGCGTCGGACTTCTAGGAGGAGAGACCCAGTACTTC. The encoded protein is CASVGLLGGETQYF.

This clonotype was counted many times. The V and J genes are TRBV20-1 and TRBJ2-1; 7 bases line up with TRBD2. The CDR3 sequence is 12 residues long. J lost 4 bases, V lost 5 bases, and 2 bases had no gene match. The germline V gene has CDR1 DFQATT and CDR2 SNEGSKA (reference sequence). The CDR3 reads CSAERDYNEQFF. CDR3 nucleotide sequence: TGCAGTGCTGAGCGGGATTACAATGAGCAGTTCTTC.

The table lists this clonotype with many counts. The chain links TRBV29-1 to TRBJ2-5; no clear D gene. The CDR3 is made up of 14 amino acids. In germline, CDR1 is SQVTM, CDR2 ANQGSEA. Trimming took off 8 bases at V and 10 bases at J, with 26 bases between the two ends. CDR3 bases: TGCAGCCCCCGGGCTATGGCCAAACCATTGGGCCAGTACTTC. It yields the protein CSPRAMAKPLGQYF.

V is TRBV6-2 or TRBV6-3 and J is TRBJ2-4; D unclear. Germline loops: CDR1 MNHEY, CDR2 SVGEGT. The V end lost 6 bases, the J end lost 4 bases, and 16 bases lay between the germline ends. This CDR3 is built from 15 residues. The CDR3 is CASREEGRIKNIQYF. The DNA of the CDR3 is TGTGCCAGCAGGGAAGAAGGACGGATTAAAAACATTCAGTACTTC.

This clonotype came up many times. This chain connects TRBV7-3 to TRBJ1-1, with D uncertain. CDR1 and CDR2 (germline): SGHTA, FQGTGA. Trimming left V 5 bases short and J 2 bases short, with 18 bases between. This CDR3 has 16 amino acids. CDR3 loop: CASSPTTGKDNTEAFF. CDR3 nucleotides: TGTGCCAGCAGCCCCACGACTGGCAAGGACAACACTGAAGCTTTCTTT.

Note on this clonotype: The junction and the germline gene differ at one end; a read error may be behind it. The chain has TRBV7-2 and TRBJ1-2; D gene ambiguous. CDR1 and CDR2 (germline): SGHTA, FQGNSA. This CDR3 spans 13 amino acids. The chain's CDR3 is CASSLGQLDVLLF. CDR3 in DNA: TGTGCCAGCAGCTTAGGGCAGCTCGATGTGCTTCTCTTC.

This clonotype was observed a single time. Just one base apart from a much larger clone, this may be a read error. The genes are TRBV7-9 and TRBJ2-3; D possibly corresponds to TRBD2 (5 bases). Germline V gene lookup returns CDR1 SEHNR and CDR2 FQNEAQ (reference sequence). There are 16 residues in the CDR3. DNA of the CDR3: TGTGCCAGCAGCCGACTTACCGGGATCGACACAAATACGCAGTATTTT. Protein sequence: CASSRLTGIDTNTQYF.

The chain employs TRBV28 and TRBJ1-5, with no clear D. The germline V and J ends were trimmed by 6 bases and 0 bases, with 15 bases remaining between them. Germline V lookup: CDR1 MDHEN, CDR2 SYDVKM. CDR3 size: 16 residues. CDR3 sequence: CASSRTSTPSNQPQHF. The CDR3 nucleotides read TGTGCCAGCAGCCGGACCTCTACTCCTAGCAATCAGCCCCAGCATTTT.

This clonotype was picked up many times. This rearrangement joins TRBV24-1 to TRBJ1-2, with 10 bases that match TRBD1. The CDR3 totals 15 residues. V gave up 3 bases and J gave up 4 bases; unmatched junction bases: 4. Germline loops: CDR1 KGHDR, CDR2 SFDVKD. The CDR3 region has the DNA TGTGCCACCAGTGATAGTGGGACAGGGGCCTATGGCTACACCTTC. Translating gives CATSDSGTGAYGYTF.

At least ten counts were recorded for this clonotype. The chain couples TRBV27 to TRBJ1-5; no reliable D call. The germline V gene encodes CDR1 MNHEY and CDR2 SMNVEV (reference sequence). This CDR3 has 15 amino acids. V was shortened by 7 bases and J by 3 bases, with 16 bases between the two germline ends. CDR3 residues: CASTASLSYNQPQHF. The CDR3 nucleotides read TGTGCCAGCACGGCCTCGTTGTCCTACAATCAGCCCCAGCATTTT.

This clonotype was counted ten times or more. The V call is TRBV20-1, the J call TRBJ2-2; TRBD1 matches 8 bases. Trimming at V came to 3 bases and at J to 7 bases, leaving 7 bases not matched to a gene. The germline V gene encodes CDR1 DFQATT and CDR2 SNEGSKA (reference sequence). The CDR3 contains 14 residues. The CDR3 DNA is TGCAGTGCTAGCTCGACAGGGGAGAGCGGGGAGCTGTTTTTT. It translates to CSASSTGESGELFF.

The gene calls are TRBV7-2 and TRBJ2-7; D call uncertain. CDR1 and CDR2 (germline): SGHTA, FQGNSA. V was clipped by 5 bases and J by 7 bases, with 18 bases between them. CDR3 length equals 14 residues. The CDR3 sequence: CASSPKTRLGEQYF. CDR3 nucleotide sequence: TGTGCCAGCAGCCCCAAAACACGTCTCGGGGAGCAGTACTTC.

There are a few counts of this clonotype. The chain carries TRBV6-2 or TRBV6-3 and TRBJ2-1, with D maybe TRBD1 (6 bases). CDR3 length equals 14 residues. Germline CDR1 is MNHEY and CDR2 is SVGEGT. V lost 6 bases and J lost 8, with 17 bases in between. The CDR3 here is CASRRDMLVDEQFF. In nucleotides, the CDR3 is TGTGCCAGCAGGAGGGACATGCTGGTCGATGAGCAGTTCTTC.

This clonotype was counted only a few times. The rearrangement links TRBV11-3 to TRBJ2-7; D is uncertain. Trimming pared 2 bases from V and 5 bases from J, leaving 19 bases between. Germline assignment: CDR1 SGHNT and CDR2 YENEEA. The CDR3 extends over 16 amino acids. In DNA form, the CDR3 reads TGTGCCAGCAGCTTAATGCGGATGCACTATTCGGACGAGCAGTACTTC. It yields the protein CASSLMRMHYSDEQYF.

CDR3 loop: CASSSSRDRVHEQYF. The CDR3 nucleotides are TGCGCCAGCAGCTCATCCCGGGACAGGGTACACGAGCAGTACTTC. V is TRBV5-1 and J is TRBJ2-7; 9 bases match TRBD1. Germline trimming cut 3 bases from V and 5 bases from J; bases unmatched to any gene: 9. This CDR3 is 15 amino acids long. Germline V gives CDR1 SGHRS, CDR2 YFSETQ.

This clonotype was recorded at least ten times. V gene TRBV20-1 combines with J gene TRBJ2-2; the D gene is possibly TRBD1 (6 bases). Germline CDR1 and CDR2: DFQATT and SNEGSKA (reference sequence). V lost 3 bases and J 5 bases, leaving 16 bases between the germline ends. The CDR3 has 15 residues. The CDR3 DNA sequence: TGCAGTGCTAGCGCGCCGGGACATGTAACCGGGGAGCTGTTTTTT. Translating gives CSASAPGHVTGELFF.

In its sample, this clonotype was seen many times. This chain links TRBV20-1 with TRBJ2-3; unclear D gene. Per germline, CDR1 DFQATT and CDR2 SNEGSKA (reference sequence). With 6 bases removed from V and 5 bases from J, the gap between germline ends came to 9 bases. CDR3 length: 11 residues. The CDR3 DNA follows: TGCAGTGCGCCTCCGGAAGATACGCAGTATTTT. It is translated as CSAPPEDTQYF.

This clonotype has at least ten counts. V and J are TRBV5-1 and TRBJ2-7, with D perhaps matching TRBD1 (5 bases). This CDR3 spans 13 amino acids. Trimming removed 2 bases from V and 0 bases from J, with 6 bases in between. CDR1 SGHRS and CDR2 YFSETQ come from the germline V gene. CDR3 amino acids: CASSLGASYEQYF. In DNA, the CDR3 is TGCGCCAGCAGCTTAGGGGCCTCCTACGAGCAGTACTTC.

This clonotype was seen a handful of times. The chain recombines TRBV7-2 with TRBJ1-5; D might be TRBD1 (6 bases). Trimming took off 5 bases at V and 9 bases at J, with 23 bases between the two ends. This CDR3 contains 16 residues. Per germline, CDR1 SGHTA and CDR2 FQGNSA. As DNA, the CDR3 is TGTGCCAGCAGCCGGGGGGCCACCACTGCCGAAGGGCCCCAGCATTTT. It codes for CASSRGATTAEGPQHF.

This clonotype was picked up many times. The chain uses TRBV3-1 and TRBJ2-3; the match to TRBD2 covers 8 bases. Germline-derived CDR1 and CDR2 are LGHDT and YNNKEL (reference sequence). This CDR3 spans 15 amino acids. Trimming cost V 4 bases and J 4 bases; bases outside gene matches: 7. The CDR3 here is CASSPRAGAADTQYF. CDR3 nucleotide sequence: TGTGCCAGCAGCCCTCGAGCGGGAGCGGCAGATACGCAGTATTTT.